This T cell receptor (beta chain) is drawn from a study of regulatory T cells in long-lasting Graves disease. Germline V gives CDR1 SGHRS, CDR2 YFSETQ. CDR3 length equals 18 residues. Trimming cost V 4 bases and J 0 bases; bases outside gene matches: 10. Stated time point: newly diagnosed GD, antithyroid drugs for less than 3 months. From PBMCs, RNA was extracted and then used to make the TCR library. Libraries of TCR beta came from iRepertoire HTBI primers plus Arm-PCR of CDR3 regions. TCRdb reprocessed the multiplex PCR reads via MiXCR and lists one record per CDR3 protein. The data hold roughly 400,000 distinct CDR3 sequences, with roughly 15% observed a single time. This clonotype appeared a few times. These data also featured in a second study, about T cells in Graves' hyperthyroidism and ophthalmopathy. That source reports: Uncontrolled infection, other autoimmune disease, pregnancy or lactation excluded patients.

The starting material was peripheral blood mononuclear cells (PBMCs), obtained at new diagnosis, from a patient treated with antithyroid drugs. This rearrangement joins TRBV5-1 to TRBJ2-6, with 7 bases matching TRBD1. This TCR derives from a woman aged 40 to 49 with Graves disease. CDR3 residues: CASSRNGQDNSGANVLTF. The CDR3 bases are TGCGCCAGCAGCCGAAACGGACAGGATAACTCTGGGGCCAACGTCCTGACTTTC.